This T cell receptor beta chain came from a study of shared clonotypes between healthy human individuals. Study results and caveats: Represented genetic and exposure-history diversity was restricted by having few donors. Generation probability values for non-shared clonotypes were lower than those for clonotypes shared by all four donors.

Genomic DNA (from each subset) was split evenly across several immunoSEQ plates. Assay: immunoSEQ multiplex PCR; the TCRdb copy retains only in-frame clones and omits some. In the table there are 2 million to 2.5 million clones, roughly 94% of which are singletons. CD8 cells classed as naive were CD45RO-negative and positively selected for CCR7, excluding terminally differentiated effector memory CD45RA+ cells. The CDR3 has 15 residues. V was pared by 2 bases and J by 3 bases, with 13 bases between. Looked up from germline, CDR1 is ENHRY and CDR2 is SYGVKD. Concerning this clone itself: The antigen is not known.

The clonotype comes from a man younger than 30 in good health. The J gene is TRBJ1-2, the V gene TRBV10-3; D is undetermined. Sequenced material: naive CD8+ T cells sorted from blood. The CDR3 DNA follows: TGTGCCATCAGTGAGCTGGGAGGCCCCGACTATGGCTACACCTTC. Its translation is CAISELGGPDYGYTF.